This entry features one T cell receptor beta chain sequence. This entry belongs to a study of cytomegalovirus exposure and HLA in healthy donors. It was with 60 Vbeta and 13 Jbeta primers that the PCR ran. The protocol was immunoSEQ multiplex PCR, while the TCRdb copy is restricted to in-frame clones and leaves out a portion. Among about 110,000 clones, roughly 70% were seen once, and the ten largest hold under 13%. Trimming took 5 bases from V and 4 from J; bases not matched to a gene: 6. The V gene's germline CDR1 is LNHDA and CDR2 SQIVND (reference sequence). The CDR3 is 14 residues long. V usage is TRBV19 and J usage is TRBJ1-2; 8 nucleotides agree with TRBD1. This clonotype originated in a man aged 40-49 years in good health and CMV-seropositive. What was sequenced was PBMCs. The CDR3 sequence: CASSSGGAGYGYTF. CDR3 nucleotides: TGTGCCAGTAGTTCAGGGGGCGCCGGCTATGGCTACACCTTC.